The entry below describes one T cell receptor beta chain. Original processing methods: By means of reference gene primer amplification, nucleated cell counts were estimated. TCRdb's table, derived via immunoSEQ multiplex PCR, lists solely in-frame clones and lacks some. That table gives V, J and clone size, and the DNA gave D and trimming. This sample yields tens of thousands of clones, of which 88% are seen a single time; approximately 40% belongs to the top ten. These data belong to a study of blood T cell repertoires in COVID-19. The source material was peripheral blood. The source of this sequence is a woman aged 55 to 70 with COVID-19, enrolled during active disease.

The CDR3 region is CASSFRQGARGGELFF. The CDR3 DNA follows: TGTGCCAGCAGCTTTCGACAGGGGGCGAGGGGCGGGGAGCTGTTTTTT. This rearrangement joins TRBV5-6 to TRBJ2-2, with 10 bases matching TRBD1. Per the germline V gene, CDR1 is SGHDT and CDR2 is YYEEEE. J gave up 7 bases and V 2 bases, and 8 bases lay outside the gene matches. This CDR3 spans 16 amino acids.